This section outlines one TCR beta chain sequence together with its context. Its antigen is unidentified. The data originate from a study of cytomegalovirus exposure and HLA in healthy donors. Trimming stripped 5 bases from V and 10 bases from J, with 15 bases between. This CDR3 has 13 residues. Germline V lookup: CDR1 SEHNR, CDR2 FQNEAQ (reference sequence). PCR employed 60 Vbeta and 13 Jbeta primers. How the authors handled the data: An analysis that came later counted tens of millions of unique TCR beta chains, approximately 10 million shared. Libraries were prepared by immunoSEQ multiplex PCR; TCRdb keeps only in-frame clonotypes and omits some of them. Clonal size and the V and J genes are those of that table, whereas D and trimming came from the DNA. Counted here are 100,000 to 120,000 clones, around 78% occurring once; the ten biggest clones make up 1% to 1.5%. Study-wide findings and caveats: Certain indistinguishable V segments, among them TRBV6-2 and TRBV6-3, were excluded.

The receptor was derived from a woman aged 30 to 39 in good health and CMV-seronegative. The sequencing sample was made of PBMCs. This sequence joins TRBV7-9 and TRBJ2-1; D perhaps matches TRBD1 (6 bases). The CDR3 bases are TGTGCCAGCAGCAGGGACATTTGGGCCGAGCAGTTCTTC. It codes for CASSRDIWAEQFF.